A selection of T cell receptor beta chains follows, all from one sample in a study of blood T cells in healthy people across ages. Using its own MiXCR run on the 5' RACE reads, TCRdb lists one record per CDR3 protein. The sample records 600,000 to 800,000 distinct CDR3 sequences, approximately 52% being singletons. The sequenced sample consisted of blood. Source of these receptors: an elderly woman in good health. The CDR3 runs from the conserved cysteine through the conserved F or W. Each record gives: CDR3 DNA, CDR3 protein, clone size, D gene, V gene, J gene. D genes are given only for firm matches. Not every row has a clone size; where given, it reads once, few, many or a size class.

cdr3_nt: TGTGCCAGCAGGGGGGAACTAGCGGGATCTGAGCAGTTCTTC
cdr3_aa: CASRGELAGSEQFF
clone_size: NA
d_call: TRBD2
v_call: TRBV2
j_call: TRBJ2-1

cdr3_nt: TGTGCCAGCAGCCTCCTGAGGGCAGGGGGGAACATTCAGTACTTC
cdr3_aa: CASSLLRAGGNIQYF
clone_size: few
d_call: NA
v_call: TRBV7-3
j_call: TRBJ2-4

cdr3_nt: TGTGCCAGCAGCTCCGGTCCGGCGGGAGGGCCTAGTGGCTACACCTTC
cdr3_aa: CASSSGPAGGPSGYTF
clone_size: NA
d_call: NA
v_call: TRBV7-9
j_call: TRBJ1-2

cdr3_nt: TGCGCCGGCAGCATTGATCCGGGATCGAACACGCAGTATTTT
cdr3_aa: CAGSIDPGSNTQYF
clone_size: once
d_call: NA
v_call: TRBV5-1
j_call: TRBJ2-3

cdr3_nt: TGTGCCAGCAGCCAAGACCCCCAGCGGGAGTTCTCCTACGAGCGGTACTTC
cdr3_aa: CASSQDPQREFSYERYF
clone_size: NA
d_call: TRBD2
v_call: TRBV3-1
j_call: TRBJ2-4

cdr3_nt: TGCGCCAGCCGACAACTAGCGGAGTCCTACGAGCAGTACTTC
cdr3_aa: CASRQLAESYEQYF
clone_size: many
d_call: TRBD2
v_call: TRBV5-1
j_call: TRBJ2-7

cdr3_nt: TGTGCCAGCAGTCGGACACTCGCAACTAATGAAAAACTGTTTTTT
cdr3_aa: CASSRTLATNEKLFF
clone_size: NA
d_call: NA
v_call: TRBV12-3/TRBV12-4
j_call: TRBJ1-4

cdr3_nt: TGTGCCAGCAAGGGACTCCCGGAGGTCCCTGGGGCTGAGCAGTTCTTC
cdr3_aa: CASKGLPEVPGAEQFF
clone_size: NA
d_call: NA
v_call: TRBV21-1
j_call: TRBJ2-1

cdr3_nt: TGTGCCACAACCGGGACAGGGGTCTACGAGCAGTACTTC
cdr3_aa: CATTGTGVYEQYF
clone_size: NA
d_call: TRBD1
v_call: TRBV11-2
j_call: TRBJ2-7

cdr3_nt: TGCGCCAGCAGCCCGGTGGGCACAGATACGCAGTATTTT
cdr3_aa: CASSPVGTDTQYF
clone_size: NA
d_call: NA
v_call: TRBV5-1
j_call: TRBJ2-3

cdr3_nt: TGTGCCACCGCGGCGGTTGACCTAGGGCCCCAGCATTTT
cdr3_aa: CATAAVDLGPQHF
clone_size: NA
d_call: NA
v_call: TRBV25-1
j_call: TRBJ1-5

cdr3_nt: TGTGCCAGCACCGTACAGGGTGCCCAGACCCAGTACTTC
cdr3_aa: CASTVQGAQTQYF
clone_size: many
d_call: NA
v_call: TRBV12-3/TRBV12-4
j_call: TRBJ2-5

cdr3_nt: TGCAGCGGAACAGGGTTAGAGACCCAGTACTTC
cdr3_aa: CSGTGLETQYF
clone_size: few
d_call: NA
v_call: TRBV29-1
j_call: TRBJ2-5

cdr3_nt: TGCGCCAGCAGGGACGGGAGTAACTCCTACAATGAGCAGTTCTTC
cdr3_aa: CASRDGSNSYNEQFF
clone_size: NA
d_call: NA
v_call: TRBV5-1
j_call: TRBJ2-1

cdr3_nt: TGTGCCAGCAGTTTATTTTTTAGCGGCAGCTCCTACAATGAGCAGTTCTTC
cdr3_aa: CASSLFFSGSSYNEQFF
clone_size: NA
d_call: NA
v_call: TRBV27
j_call: TRBJ2-1

cdr3_nt: TGTGCCAGCACCTACGAACGGACAGGGCCGATTAGCTCCTACAATGAGCAGTTCTTC
cdr3_aa: CASTYERTGPISSYNEQFF
clone_size: few
d_call: TRBD1
v_call: TRBV28
j_call: TRBJ2-1

cdr3_nt: TGTGCCAGCTCACCCGGGGTGGGCGGTCAGCCCCAGCATTTT
cdr3_aa: CASSPGVGGQPQHF
clone_size: few
d_call: NA
v_call: TRBV18
j_call: TRBJ1-5

cdr3_nt: TGTGCCAGCAGCGGAGAAAAGGGGGGGAACTATGGCTACACCTTC
cdr3_aa: CASSGEKGGNYGYTF
clone_size: few
d_call: NA
v_call: TRBV9
j_call: TRBJ1-2

cdr3_nt: TGCAGTGCTAGAGATTCGAGCGCCGGGGAGCTGTTTTTT
cdr3_aa: CSARDSSAGELFF
clone_size: NA
d_call: NA
v_call: TRBV20-1
j_call: TRBJ2-2

cdr3_nt: TGTGCCAGCAGCCAACTAGCGAGCTCGGATACGCAGTATTTT
cdr3_aa: CASSQLASSDTQYF
clone_size: NA
d_call: TRBD2
v_call: TRBV7-3
j_call: TRBJ2-3

cdr3_nt: TGTGCCAGCAGCGTAGCAGGGGCGGGGAAGACCCAGTACTTC
cdr3_aa: CASSVAGAGKTQYF
clone_size: NA
d_call: NA
v_call: TRBV7-2
j_call: TRBJ2-5

cdr3_nt: TGTGCCAGCAGTTTAGGGGGACAGGTGGGCGGCTATGGCTACACCTTC
cdr3_aa: CASSLGGQVGGYGYTF
clone_size: many
d_call: TRBD1
v_call: TRBV28
j_call: TRBJ1-2

cdr3_nt: TGTGCCAGCTCACCACCCTCCTTAAAGAACGCTGAAGCTTTCTTT
cdr3_aa: CASSPPSLKNAEAFF
clone_size: NA
d_call: NA
v_call: TRBV18
j_call: TRBJ1-1

cdr3_nt: TGCGCCAGCACCGGACTCCCGATGGGGCAAGAGACCCAGTACTTC
cdr3_aa: CASTGLPMGQETQYF
clone_size: NA
d_call: NA
v_call: TRBV10-1
j_call: TRBJ2-5

cdr3_nt: TGTGCCAGCAGTTTACCGCCCTTGGGGAGGGACGAGCAGTACTTC
cdr3_aa: CASSLPPLGRDEQYF
clone_size: NA
d_call: TRBD2
v_call: TRBV28
j_call: TRBJ2-7

cdr3_nt: TGCAGTGTAAGGGGTGGTAATTCACCCCTCCACTTT
cdr3_aa: CSVRGGNSPLHF
clone_size: NA
d_call: NA
v_call: TRBV20-1
j_call: TRBJ1-6

cdr3_nt: TGCAGTGCTAGAGATTTTCGGGGGCCCGGAGGCAATGAGCAGTTCTTC
cdr3_aa: CSARDFRGPGGNEQFF
clone_size: NA
d_call: NA
v_call: TRBV20-1
j_call: TRBJ2-1

cdr3_nt: TGCAGCGTCTCCTTGGGGGCGGTCACCGGGGAGCTGTTTTTT
cdr3_aa: CSVSLGAVTGELFF
clone_size: NA
d_call: NA
v_call: TRBV29-1
j_call: TRBJ2-2

cdr3_nt: TGTGCCAGCAGCTTAATGGGAGGGTTAGAAGATACGCAGTATTTT
cdr3_aa: CASSLMGGLEDTQYF
clone_size: NA
d_call: TRBD2
v_call: TRBV7-2
j_call: TRBJ2-3